These 26 T cell receptor beta chains share one sample of origin, sequenced in a study of T-cell reconstitution after alpha-beta-depleted transplantation in children. The TCRbeta library was prepared with unique molecular identifiers. TCRdb ran MiXCR on the PCR reads and lists one entry per CDR3 protein. The data show roughly 670,000 distinct CDR3 sequences, with roughly 13% seen just once and about 0.79% held by the top ten. Sequencing was performed on PBMCs, taken before TCRalphabeta/CD19-depleted stem cell transplant. The source of these receptors is a girl aged 2 to 10 with congenital amegakaryocytic thrombocytopenia, due to receive a stem cell transplant.

The chain has TRBV6-4 and TRBJ2-5; TRBD2 matches 13 bases. The CDR3 totals 18 residues. J lost 6 bases, V lost 4 bases, and 14 bases had no gene match. Germline CDR1 and CDR2: MRHNA and SNTAGT. The CDR3 nucleotides read TGTGCCAGCAGTGGACTAGCGGGAGGAGGATTGGACGGGAAGACCCAGTACTTC. It specifies CASSGLAGGGLDGKTQYF.

This clonotype was counted at least ten times. The chain combines TRBV15 with TRBJ2-1; perhaps TRBD2 as D (5 bases). V lost 2 bases to trimming and J lost 7 bases, with 9 bases between them. The V gene's germline CDR1 is LNHNV and CDR2 YYDKDF (reference sequence). The CDR3 spans 13 residues. CDR3 amino acids: CATSRRLPNEQFF. The CDR3 DNA reads TGTGCCACCAGCAGAAGACTACCTAATGAGCAGTTCTTC.

This clonotype was observed at least ten times. The V call is TRBV16, the J call TRBJ2-3; 7 nucleotides line up with TRBD2. With 10 bases clipped from V and 2 bases from J, the junction kept 9 bases outside the gene matches. Germline CDR1 KGHSY, CDR2 FQNENV. The CDR3 contains 14 residues. The DNA of the CDR3 is TGTGCCACCGTACTAGCGCGGAACACAGATACGCAGTATTTT. Translation: CATVLARNTDTQYF.

In this sample, this clonotype turned up many times. The V and J genes are TRBV29-1 and TRBJ2-2; D unclear. The CDR3 totals 12 residues. The V end lost 5 bases, the J end lost 6 bases, and 10 bases lay between the germline ends. CDR1 is SQVTM, CDR2 ANQGSEA, per germline. This chain's CDR3 is CSVHQNSGELFF. The CDR3 nucleotides read TGCAGCGTTCACCAAAACTCCGGGGAGCTGTTTTTT.

This clonotype came up a few times. V usage is TRBV29-1 and J usage is TRBJ2-1; the match to TRBD2 covers 8 bases. The CDR3 has 13 amino acids. In germline, CDR1 is SQVTM, CDR2 ANQGSEA. Trimming cost V 4 bases and J 7 bases; bases outside gene matches: 6. This CDR3 reads CSVGRSGINEQFF. In DNA, the CDR3 is TGCAGCGTTGGCCGTAGCGGGATTAATGAGCAGTTCTTC.

This clonotype was seen a handful of times. The genes are TRBV3-1 and TRBJ2-5; the D gene is possibly TRBD2 (6 bases). Trimming stripped 0 bases from V and 2 bases from J, with 19 bases between. Germline-derived CDR1 and CDR2 are LGHDT and YNNKEL (reference sequence). CDR3 length: 18 amino acids. The CDR3 DNA reads TGTGCCAGCAGCCAAGATAGCTGGGGGAGGATACCACAAGAGACCCAGTACTTC. Translated, it gives CASSQDSWGRIPQETQYF.

This clonotype has a count of ten or more. The rearrangement joins TRBV20-1 to TRBJ1-5; D is undetermined. V shed 0 bases and J shed 9 bases, with 12 bases lying between them. There are 13 residues in the CDR3. CDR1 is DFQATT, CDR2 SNEGSKA, per germline (reference sequence). CDR3: CSARDMRLRPQHF. CDR3 sequence (DNA): TGCAGTGCTAGAGACATGAGGCTGCGGCCCCAGCATTTT.

This clonotype was counted many times. The CDR3 DNA follows: TGCAGTGCTAGTAGCGGCCTACGGGTGACCCAGTACTTC. Translating gives CSASSGLRVTQYF. The chain is built from TRBV20-1 and TRBJ2-5; weak D call: TRBD2 (6 bases). Trimming left V 3 bases short and J 7 bases short, with 15 bases between. Germline CDR1 and CDR2: DFQATT and SNEGSKA (reference sequence). The CDR3 loop spans 13 amino acids.

This clonotype appeared a few times. The chain employs TRBV7-9 and TRBJ2-7; 9 bases fit TRBD2. The V gene's germline CDR1 is SEHNR and CDR2 FQNEAQ (reference sequence). Trimming cost V 5 bases and J 6 bases; bases outside gene matches: 14. The CDR3 is 16 residues long. For the CDR3, the DNA is TGTGCCAGCAGCAGAATTATAGCGGGAGTCCGTCCCGAGCAGTACTTC. Protein: CASSRIIAGVRPEQYF.

This clonotype was counted only a few times. The genes are TRBV9 and TRBJ2-1; TRBD2 might be the D (5 bases). Germline loops: CDR1 SGDLS, CDR2 YYNGEE. V was pared by 0 bases and J by 6 bases, with 7 bases between. The length of the CDR3 is 13 residues. The CDR3 DNA is TGTGCCAGCAGCGTAGGGGGAGCCAATGAGCAGTTCTTC. It is translated as CASSVGGANEQFF.

This clonotype was seen repeatedly, ten times or more. The chain links TRBV9 to TRBJ1-1, with 7 bases that match TRBD1. CDR1 and CDR2 from the germline V gene are SGDLS and YYNGEE. The length of the CDR3 is 16 residues. J lost 1 base, V lost 5 bases, and 11 bases had no gene match. The CDR3 bases are TGTGCCAGCAGAGCAACAAAGACAGGGCAGAACACTGAAGCTTTCTTT. It translates to CASRATKTGQNTEAFF.

The chain combines TRBV30 with TRBJ2-1; tentatively, D is TRBD2 (6 bases). The CDR3 is made up of 13 amino acids. Trimming removed 2 bases from V and 7 bases from J, with 12 bases in between. Germline CDR1 and CDR2: GTSNPN and SVGIG (reference sequence). The CDR3, as DNA: TGTGCCTGGAGTTTGGGTAGCGGAAATGAGCAGTTCTTC. This gives the protein CAWSLGSGNEQFF.

This clonotype was seen repeatedly, ten times or more. In DNA, the CDR3 is TGTGCCAGCCGGCCGGGTAGCGCCAACACCGGGGAGCTGTTTTTT. It codes for CASRPGSANTGELFF. V and J are TRBV7-9 and TRBJ2-2, with D tentatively TRBD2 (5 bases). Germline V gene sequence: CDR1 SEHNR, CDR2 FQNEAQ (reference sequence). The V gene lost 8 bases and the J gene lost 2 bases, with 15 bases spanning the gap. This CDR3 contains 15 residues.

This clonotype was picked up a small number of times. V usage is TRBV28 and J usage is TRBJ2-4; D unclear. With 2 bases removed from V and 0 bases from J, the gap between germline ends came to 11 bases. Germline values: CDR1 MDHEN, CDR2 SYDVKM. This CDR3 is 16 amino acids long. CDR3 nucleotide sequence: TGTGCCAGCAGTTTAGTCGGAGACCGAGCCAAAAACATTCAGTACTTC. Its protein product is CASSLVGDRAKNIQYF.

This clonotype showed up just a few times. The rearrangement uses TRBV6-4 and TRBJ2-3; 8 nucleotides line up with TRBD2. CDR1 and CDR2 from the germline V gene are MRHNA and SNTAGT. The CDR3 is made up of 14 amino acids. Unmatched junction bases numbered 2, after V lost 3 bases and J lost 3 bases. Here the CDR3 reads CASSEERETDTQYF. DNA for the CDR3: TGTGCCAGCAGTGAGGAGCGGGAGACAGATACGCAGTATTTT.

This clonotype has a count of ten or more. The rearrangement joins TRBV29-1 to TRBJ1-1; unclear D gene. Germline CDR1 reads SQVTM; CDR2 reads ANQGSEA. This CDR3 is 12 amino acids long. Deletions cut 6 bases from V and 1 base from J, with 9 bases between. Here the CDR3 DNA reads TGCAGCGTGGCAACGCGGAACACTGAAGCTTTCTTT. The encoded protein is CSVATRNTEAFF.

This clonotype was counted ten times or more. The chain has TRBV5-1 and TRBJ1-2; weak D call: TRBD1 (6 bases). V lost 0 bases and J 4 bases, leaving 16 bases between the germline ends. The V gene's germline CDR1 is SGHRS and CDR2 YFSETQ. CDR3 length: 16 amino acids. Written as DNA, the CDR3 is TGCGCCAGCAGCTTGGTACCGGACAGCAGGGGCTATGGCTACACCTTC. Amino acid sequence: CASSLVPDSRGYGYTF.

This clonotype was detected many times. The chain uses TRBV11-2 and TRBJ2-5; 12 bases fit TRBD2. The CDR3 runs 18 residues. Germline loops: CDR1 SGHAT, CDR2 FQNNGV. The junction had 9 bases not matched to a gene; V was cut back by 0 bases and J by 4 bases. CDR3 nucleotide sequence: TGTGCCAGCAGCTTAGAGTTCGGGCTAGCGGGAGGGTCAGAGACCCAGTACTTC. It specifies CASSLEFGLAGGSETQYF.

This clonotype was detected only a few times. V usage is TRBV7-2 and J usage is TRBJ2-3; 8 bases agree with TRBD2. V trimming: 4 bases; J trimming: 1 base; junction bases outside the gene matches: 7. Per germline, CDR1 SGHTA and CDR2 FQGNSA. This CDR3 is 16 amino acids long. DNA of the CDR3: TGTGCCAGCAGCTCCGAGCGGCGGGGGGGCACAGATACGCAGTATTTT. Its protein product is CASSSERRGGTDTQYF. The full variable domain, completed using reference TRBV7-2 and TRBJ2-3, is GAGVSQSPSNKVTEKGKDVELRCDPISGHTALYWYRQSLGQGLEFLIYFQGNSAPDKSGLPSDRFSAERTGGSVSTLTIQRTQQEDSAVYLCASSSERRGGTDTQYFGPGTRLTVL.

The CDR3: CASSPRGLDPLGELFF. The DNA of the CDR3 is TGTGCCAGCAGCCCGCGGGGGCTAGACCCTCTCGGGGAGCTGTTTTTT. This sequence joins TRBV14 and TRBJ2-2; TRBD2 might be the D (7 bases). Per the germline V gene, CDR1 is SGHDN and CDR2 is FVKESK. The CDR3 is 16 residues long. V dropped 4 bases and J dropped 7 bases, with 19 bases sitting between them.

The chain recombines TRBV27 with TRBJ1-1, with D maybe TRBD1 (6 bases). The length of the CDR3 is 13 residues. Germline V gives CDR1 MNHEY, CDR2 SMNVEV (reference sequence). The V end was cut by 6 bases, the J end by 5 bases, with 13 bases between. The CDR3 coding sequence is TGTGCCAGCAGCAGGGGAGTAGAGACTGAAGCTTTCTTT. It yields the protein CASSRGVETEAFF.

This clonotype was picked up many times. The chain is built from TRBV20-1 and TRBJ2-1, with D perhaps matching TRBD2 (6 bases). Germline lookup yields CDR1 DFQATT and CDR2 SNEGSKA (reference sequence). Trimming stripped 6 bases from V and 6 bases from J, with 15 bases between. This CDR3 is built from 13 residues. The DNA for the CDR3 is TGCAGTGCGAGACCCGGGACTCTCAATGAGCAGTTCTTC. Translation gives CSARPGTLNEQFF.

In regard to this clonotype: This clone may be a read error of a much larger clone one base away. The gene calls are TRBV9 and TRBJ2-3; maybe TRBD1 (5 bases). This CDR3 has 15 amino acids. Germline CDR1 SGDLS, CDR2 YYNGEE. The CDR3 region is CASSPPGQGADTQSF. The CDR3, as DNA: TGTGCCAGCAGCCCCCCAGGTCAAGGGGCAGATACGCAGTCTTTT.

This sequence joins TRBV11-2 and TRBJ2-3; D gene unclear. Between the trimmed V and J ends, which lost 2 bases and 2 bases, there was a span of 11 bases. The CDR3 totals 15 residues. Germline CDR1 SGHAT, CDR2 FQNNGV. The CDR3 region has the DNA TGTGCCAGCAGCTTAAATCCATTATACACAGATACGCAGTATTTT. This gives the protein CASSLNPLYTDTQYF.

This clonotype was seen only a few times. The genes are TRBV29-1 and TRBJ2-1, with 7 bases aligning to TRBD1. V shed 5 bases, J shed 4 bases, and the junction held 2 bases outside the gene matches. The CDR3 is 12 amino acids. In germline, CDR1 is SQVTM, CDR2 ANQGSEA. The CDR3 protein is CSVRDRYNEQFF. The DNA of the CDR3 is TGCAGCGTTAGGGACAGATACAATGAGCAGTTCTTC.

This clonotype showed up just a few times. This chain joins TRBV7-7 and TRBJ2-2, with D tentatively TRBD2 (6 bases). The CDR3 is 14 amino acids. CDR1 is SSHAT, CDR2 FNYEAQ, per germline (reference sequence). Trimming removed 8 bases from V and 1 base from J, with 11 bases in between. CDR3 in DNA: TGTGCCAGCCGCCGGCGGGAGAACACCGGGGAGCTGTTTTTT. As protein: CASRRRENTGELFF.